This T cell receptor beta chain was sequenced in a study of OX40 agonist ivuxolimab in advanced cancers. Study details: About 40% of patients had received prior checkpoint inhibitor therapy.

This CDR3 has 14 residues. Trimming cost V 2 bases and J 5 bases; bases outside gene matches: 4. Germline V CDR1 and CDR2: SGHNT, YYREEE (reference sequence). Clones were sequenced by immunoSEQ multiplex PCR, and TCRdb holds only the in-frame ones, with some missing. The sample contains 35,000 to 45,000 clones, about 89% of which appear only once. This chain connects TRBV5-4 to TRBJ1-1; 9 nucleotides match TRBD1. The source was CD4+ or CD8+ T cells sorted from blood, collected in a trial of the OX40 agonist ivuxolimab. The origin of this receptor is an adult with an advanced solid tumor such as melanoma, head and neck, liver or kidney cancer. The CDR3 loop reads CASSFGTGKTEAFF. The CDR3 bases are TGTGCCAGCAGCTTTGGGACAGGGAAAACTGAAGCTTTCTTT.